This TCR beta chain was found in a study of cytomegalovirus exposure and HLA in healthy donors. The CDR3 has 16 amino acids. V trimming: 2 bases; J trimming: 7 bases; junction bases outside the gene matches: 10. Germline lookup yields CDR1 SGHRS and CDR2 YFSETQ. Primers included in the PCR were 60 Vbeta and 13 Jbeta primers. Data came from immunoSEQ multiplex PCR; TCRdb stores just in-frame clones and leaves some out. Of fewer than 110,000 clones listed, roughly three quarters were seen once; the top ten hold roughly 3.9%. Sequencing was done on a sample of PBMCs. The clonotype was recovered from a man over 45 in good health and CMV-seropositive. The V and J genes are TRBV5-1 and TRBJ2-1; 9 nucleotides align to TRBD2. The DNA for the CDR3 is TGCGCCAGCAGCTTAAATTTAGCGGGAGTGGGGAATGAGCAGTTCTTC. Translated, it gives CASSLNLAGVGNEQFF. Full variable domain (outside the CDR3, taken from reference TRBV5-1 and TRBJ2-1): KAGVTQTPRYLIKTRGQQVTLSCSPISGHRSVSWYQQTPGQGLQFLFEYFSETQRNKGNFPGRFSGRQFSNSRSEMNVSTLELGDSALYLCASSLNLAGVGNEQFFGPGTRLTVL.